Presented here are 9 T cell receptor beta chains from one specimen sequenced in a study of regulatory T cells in long-lasting Graves disease (dated by TCRdb to the early 2020s). The intended sense of this specimen's time point label: persistent/refractory GD, antithyroid drugs over 5 years with positive TRAb. For both TCR sequencing and RNA sequencing, RNA was extracted from PBMCs using TRIzol. The library came from multiplex PCR. Sequencer: Illumina HiSeq 4000. TCR beta libraries were built with iRepertoire HTBI primers and Arm-PCR amplification of CDR3 regions. The public reads were reanalyzed by TCRdb: fastp trimming at Q25, MiXCR alignment, in-frame beta chains only. For every CDR3 protein sequence, its rows merge into one entry that carries the most common genes and DNA. This sample comprises 650,000 to 850,000 distinct CDR3 sequences, around 30% of them detected only once. Under 55% of the sample comes from the top ten.

The sequenced sample was peripheral blood mononuclear cells (PBMCs), obtained when the disease was refractory, from a patient treated with antithyroid drugs. These receptors all come from a female donor with Graves disease.

This clonotype was detected only once. The V gene is TRBV27, the J gene TRBJ2-3; D is ambiguous. Per germline, CDR1 MNHEY and CDR2 SMNVEV (reference sequence). This CDR3 spans 13 amino acids. Trimming left V 7 bases short and J 6 bases short, with 14 bases between. The CDR3 DNA sequence: TGTGCCAGCACGCGCGATTTGTATGATACGCAGTATTTT. This codes for CASTRDLYDTQYF.

The table lists this clonotype with a few counts. The chain has TRBV12-3 or TRBV12-4 and TRBJ1-5; possible D gene TRBD1, 5 bases. The CDR3 loop spans 14 amino acids. V lost 6 bases and J 3 bases, leaving 12 bases between the germline ends. CDR3 loop: CASRPTGDNQPQHF. The CDR3 DNA reads as TGTGCCAGCAGGCCAACAGGAGACAATCAGCCCCAGCATTTT.

V usage is TRBV14 and J usage is TRBJ2-7; a possible D gene is TRBD2 (5 bases). The V gene's germline CDR1 is SGHDN and CDR2 FVKESK. The CDR3 totals 14 residues. V was clipped by 7 bases and J by 1 base, with 14 bases between them. The chain's CDR3 is CASNSLGESYEQYF. The CDR3 nucleotides read TGTGCCAGCAATAGCTTGGGAGAGTCCTACGAGCAGTACTTC. The full variable domain, its missing parts supplied by reference TRBV14 and TRBJ2-7, is EAGVTQFPSHSVIEKGQTVTLRCDPISGHDNLYWYRRVMGKEIKFLLHFVKESKQDESGMPNNRFLAERTGGTYSTLKVQPAELEDSGVYFCASNSLGESYEQYFGPGTRLTVT.

This rearrangement joins TRBV25-1 to TRBJ1-6; D remains unclear. Germline CDR1 MGHDK, CDR2 SYGVNS. This CDR3 contains 15 residues. Trimming left V 1 base short and J 8 bases short, with 12 bases between. CDR3 nucleotide sequence: TGTGCCAGCAGTGAATCGGGTCTATTAGATTCACCCCTCCACTTT. Its protein product is CASSESGLLDSPLHF.

CDR3 in amino acids: CAWRQNSYEQYF. CDR3 DNA: TGTGCCTGGCGACAGAACTCCTACGAGCAGTACTTC. The chain uses TRBV30 and TRBJ2-7, with a weak D call TRBD1 (5 bases). The CDR3 consists of 12 residues. The germline V gene encodes CDR1 GTSNPN and CDR2 SVGIG (reference sequence). The V and J ends lost 5 bases and 0 bases respectively, with 8 bases between them.

This clonotype was seen repeatedly, ten times or more. The chain couples TRBV12-3 or TRBV12-4 to TRBJ1-2; TRBD1 agrees at 9 bases. This CDR3 spans 14 amino acids. V shed 5 bases and J 5 bases; nucleotides not matched to a gene: 6. The CDR3 loop reads CASSLGQGMYGYTF. The CDR3 nucleotides are TGTGCCAGCAGTCTCGGACAGGGGATGTATGGCTACACCTTC.

This chain uses TRBV29-1 with TRBJ2-5; possibly TRBD2 for D (5 bases). The germline gives CDR1 SQVTM, CDR2 ANQGSEA. The CDR3 totals 13 residues. V dropped 2 bases and J dropped 4 bases, with 11 bases sitting between them. The CDR3 sequence is CSVENPGRETQYF. The CDR3 bases are TGCAGCGTTGAAAATCCGGGGAGAGAGACCCAGTACTTC.

V is TRBV20-1 and J is TRBJ2-7; 7 nucleotides align to TRBD2. CDR3 length: 15 amino acids. Germline-derived CDR1 and CDR2 are DFQATT and SNEGSKA (reference sequence). Trimming took 1 base from V and 5 from J; bases not matched to a gene: 11. The CDR3, as DNA: TGCAGTGCTAGAGGGGGAGGCGGGAGTCCAGACGAGCAGTACTTC. This translates into CSARGGGGSPDEQYF.

This rearrangement joins TRBV20-1 to TRBJ1-1, with TRBD1 as a possible D gene (6 bases). V dropped 6 bases and J dropped 5 bases, with 28 bases sitting between them. The CDR3 is 17 amino acids. Per the germline V gene, CDR1 is DFQATT and CDR2 is SNEGSKA (reference sequence). CDR3 protein: CSAPPGGGMGVYTEAFF. For the CDR3, the DNA is TGCAGTGCCCCCCCGGGGGGCGGGATGGGCGTGTATACTGAAGCTTTCTTT.